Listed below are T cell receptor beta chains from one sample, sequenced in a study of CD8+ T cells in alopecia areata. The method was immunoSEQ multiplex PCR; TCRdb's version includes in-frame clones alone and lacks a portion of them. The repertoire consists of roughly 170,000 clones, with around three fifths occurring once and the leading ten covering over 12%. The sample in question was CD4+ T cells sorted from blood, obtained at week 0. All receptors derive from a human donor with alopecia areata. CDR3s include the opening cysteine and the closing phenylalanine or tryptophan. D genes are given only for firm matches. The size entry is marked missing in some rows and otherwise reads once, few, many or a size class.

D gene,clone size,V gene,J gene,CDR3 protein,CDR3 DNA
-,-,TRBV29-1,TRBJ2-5,CSVEPTGPETQYF,TGCAGCGTTGAACCCACAGGTCCTGAGACCCAGTACTTC
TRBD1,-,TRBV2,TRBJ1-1,CASSETGGRTEAFF,TGTGCCAGCAGTGAAACAGGGGGTAGGACTGAAGCTTTCTTT
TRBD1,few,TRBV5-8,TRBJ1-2,CASSLPPRTGVYGYTF,TGTGCCAGCAGCTTGCCCCCCCGGACAGGAGTTTATGGCTACACCTTC
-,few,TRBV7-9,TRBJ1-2,CASSLNFGEGYGYTF,TGTGCCAGCAGCTTAAATTTCGGGGAGGGCTATGGCTACACCTTC
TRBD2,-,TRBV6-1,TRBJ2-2,CASRSGVNTGELFF,TGTGCCAGCAGGAGCGGGGTGAACACCGGGGAGCTGTTTTTT
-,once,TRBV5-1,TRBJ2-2,CASRPSTGPGELFF,TGCGCCAGCAGGCCTAGTACAGGGCCCGGGGAGCTGTTTTTT
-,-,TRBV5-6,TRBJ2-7,CASSLNSDEQYF,TGTGCCAGCAGCTTGAACAGCGACGAGCAGTACTTC
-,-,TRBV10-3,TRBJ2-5,CAISALIAGPTQETQYF,TGTGCCATCAGTGCACTTATTGCAGGGCCTACCCAAGAGACCCAGTACTTC
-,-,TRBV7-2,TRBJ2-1,CASSPIPGGLYNEQFF,TGTGCCAGCAGCCCGATACCCGGGGGCCTATACAATGAGCAGTTCTTC
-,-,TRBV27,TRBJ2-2,CASSPTRHTGELFF,TGTGCCAGCAGTCCAACTCGTCACACCGGGGAGCTGTTTTTT
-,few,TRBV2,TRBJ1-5,CASSEARTANQPQHF,TGTGCCAGCAGTGAAGCTAGGACGGCAAATCAGCCCCAGCATTTT
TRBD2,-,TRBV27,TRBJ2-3,CASSLTSGGTDTQYF,TGTGCCAGCAGTTTGACTAGCGGGGGTACAGATACGCAGTATTTT
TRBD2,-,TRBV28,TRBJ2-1,CASSSNGGAERGNEQFF,TGTGCCAGCAGTTCGAACGGGGGGGCCGAACGAGGCAATGAGCAGTTCTTC
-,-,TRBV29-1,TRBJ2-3,CSVEGRDTDTQYF,TGCAGCGTTGAGGGGCGGGACACAGATACGCAGTATTTT
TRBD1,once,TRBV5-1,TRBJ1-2,CASSLEGTGKNGYTF,TGCGCCAGCAGCTTGGAAGGGACAGGGAAAAATGGCTACACCTTC
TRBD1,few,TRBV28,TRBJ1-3,CASSFRVGRGQDTIYF,TGTGCCAGCAGTTTTCGAGTGGGGAGGGGGCAGGACACCATATATTTT
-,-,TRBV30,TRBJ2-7,CAWSVGGQQYEQYF,TGTGCCTGGAGTGTCGGAGGACAGCAATACGAGCAGTACTTC
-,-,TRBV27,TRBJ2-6,CASRTSRVRVGANVLTF,TGTGCCAGCAGAACTTCCAGGGTACGAGTTGGGGCCAACGTCCTGACTTTC
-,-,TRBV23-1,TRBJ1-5,CASPSRRSNQPQHF,TGCGCCAGCCCCTCCCGTAGGAGCAATCAGCCCCAGCATTTT
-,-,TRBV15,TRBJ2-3,CATSSPHGGSDTQYF,TGTGCCACCAGCAGCCCCCATGGGGGATCGGATACGCAGTATTTT
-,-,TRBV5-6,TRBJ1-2,CASSLAGYGYTF,TGTGCCAGCAGCTTGGCCGGCTATGGCTACACCTTC
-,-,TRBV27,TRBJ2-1,CASSAPAAEQFF,TGTGCCAGCAGTGCCCCGGCGGCTGAGCAGTTCTTC
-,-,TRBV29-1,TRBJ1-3,CSVEGYFGGSGNTIYF,TGCAGCGTTGAAGGCTACTTCGGGGGGTCTGGAAACACCATATATTTT
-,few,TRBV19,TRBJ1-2,CASSISSGFDDYGYTF,TGTGCCAGTAGTATATCCTCAGGGTTCGACGATTATGGCTACACCTTC
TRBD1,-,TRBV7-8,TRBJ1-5,CASSLALGQGLWTQHF,TGTGCCAGCAGCTTAGCGCTGGGACAGGGATTATGGACCCAGCATTTT
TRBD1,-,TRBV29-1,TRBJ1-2,CSVEDRVVGYGYTF,TGCAGCGTTGAGGACAGGGTCGTGGGCTATGGCTACACCTTC
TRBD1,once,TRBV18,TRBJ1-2,CASSPLRARGDGYGYTF,TGTGCCAGCTCACCACTTCGCGCCAGGGGGGACGGGTATGGCTACACCTTC
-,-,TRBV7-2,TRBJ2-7,CASSLRDGAYEQYF,TGTGCCAGCAGCTTAAGGGACGGAGCCTACGAGCAGTACTTC
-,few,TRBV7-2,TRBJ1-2,CASSLKGRGYTF,TGTGCCAGCAGCTTAAAGGGGAGAGGCTACACCTTC
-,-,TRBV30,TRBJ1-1,CAWMATTAPMNTEAFF,TGTGCCTGGATGGCTACCACAGCACCTATGAACACTGAAGCTTTCTTT
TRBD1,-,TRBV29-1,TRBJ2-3,CSVGGTGRGNTQYF,TGCAGCGTTGGGGGGACAGGTAGGGGTAATACGCAGTATTTT
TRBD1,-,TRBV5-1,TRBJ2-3,CASSGTATDTQYF,TGCGCCAGCTCCGGGACAGCCACAGATACGCAGTATTTT
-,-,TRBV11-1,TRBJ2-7,CASSPRRTAEAYEQYF,TGTGCCAGCAGCCCCCGGCGGACAGCGGAGGCCTACGAGCAGTACTTC
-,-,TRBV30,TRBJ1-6,CAGGANSPLHF,TGTGCTGGGGGGGCGAATTCACCCCTCCACTTT
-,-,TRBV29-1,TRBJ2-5,CSVVRDHFQETQYF,TGCAGCGTTGTCAGGGACCATTTCCAAGAGACCCAGTACTTC
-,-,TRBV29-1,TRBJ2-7,CSVTGGQNYEQYF,TGCAGCGTCACCGGCGGACAAAACTACGAGCAGTACTTC
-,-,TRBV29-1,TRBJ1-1,CSVGAYGDTEAFF,TGCAGCGTTGGGGCCTACGGGGACACTGAAGCTTTCTTT
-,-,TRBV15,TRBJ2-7,CATSPRDTPYEQYF,TGTGCCACCAGCCCCCGGGACACCCCCTACGAGCAGTACTTC
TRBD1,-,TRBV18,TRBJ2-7,CASSLTDRDMEQYF,TGTGCCAGCTCACTAACGGACAGGGATATGGAGCAGTACTTC
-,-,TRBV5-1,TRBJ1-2,CASRQTGKDYGYTF,TGCGCCAGCAGGCAAACAGGGAAGGACTATGGCTACACCTTC
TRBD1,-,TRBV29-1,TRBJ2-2,CSVVDRGGTGELFF,TGCAGCGTTGTTGACAGGGGTGGAACCGGGGAGCTGTTTTTT
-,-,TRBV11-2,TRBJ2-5,CASSSSGRLETQYF,TGTGCCAGCAGCTCCTCAGGGAGATTAGAGACCCAGTACTTC
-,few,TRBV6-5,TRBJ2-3,CASSYYTDTQYF,TGTGCCAGCAGTTACTACACAGATACGCAGTATTTT
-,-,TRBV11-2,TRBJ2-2,CASHWGVTGELVF,TGTGCCAGCCATTGGGGGGTCACCGGGGAGCTGGTTTTT
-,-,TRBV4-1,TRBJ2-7,CASSQMYSYEQYF,TGCGCCAGCAGCCAAATGTACTCCTACGAGCAGTACTTC
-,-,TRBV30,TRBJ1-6,CAWSVERGVAPLHF,TGTGCCTGGAGTGTTGAAAGGGGAGTCGCACCCCTCCACTTT
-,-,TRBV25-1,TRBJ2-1,CASSAGSGTHNEQFF,TGTGCCAGCAGTGCGGGGAGCGGCACACACAATGAGCAGTTCTTC
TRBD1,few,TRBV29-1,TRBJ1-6,CSVGQGPDSPLHF,TGCAGCGTTGGACAGGGACCGGATTCACCCCTCCACTTT
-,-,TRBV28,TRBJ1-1,CASSSYPVEAFF,TGTGCCAGCAGTTCCTACCCCGTTGAAGCTTTCTTT
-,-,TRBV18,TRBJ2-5,CASSPYRLIETQYF,TGTGCCAGCTCACCATACAGGCTTATAGAGACCCAGTACTTC
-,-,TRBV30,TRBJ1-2,CAWSPFGGGSYGYTF,TGTGCCTGGAGCCCGTTCGGAGGGGGAAGTTATGGCTACACCTTC
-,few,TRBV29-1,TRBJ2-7,CSVEVWQNEQYF,TGCAGCGTTGAAGTTTGGCAGAACGAGCAGTACTTC
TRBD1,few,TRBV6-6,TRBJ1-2,CASLGQDLGGYTF,TGTGCCAGCCTAGGACAGGACTTAGGGGGCTACACCTTC
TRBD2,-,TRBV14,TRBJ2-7,CASSQGLRASGAYEQYF,TGTGCCAGCAGCCAAGGGCTTCGGGCTAGCGGCGCCTACGAGCAGTACTTC
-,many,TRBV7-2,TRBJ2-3,CASSLFPGTQYF,TGTGCCAGCAGCTTGTTCCCCGGTACGCAGTATTTT
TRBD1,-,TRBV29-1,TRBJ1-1,CSVQDRVKTEAFF,TGCAGCGTCCAGGACAGGGTAAAAACTGAAGCTTTCTTT
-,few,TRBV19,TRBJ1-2,CASSMSGGRGNYGYTF,TGTGCCAGTAGTATGTCTGGAGGGCGAGGAAACTATGGCTACACCTTC